The 15 T cell receptor beta chains below come from one sample, sequenced in a study of blood T cell repertoires in COVID-19. Libraries were prepared by immunoSEQ multiplex PCR; TCRdb keeps only in-frame clonotypes and omits some of them. The sample contains about 160,000 clones, just under 85% of which appear only once. The sequencing input was peripheral blood. These receptors were taken from a woman of 80 years or more with acute or convalescent COVID-19.

This sequence joins TRBV6-5 and TRBJ2-1; possible D gene TRBD2, 5 bases. The germline V gene has CDR1 MNHEY and CDR2 SVGAGI. V was pared by 2 bases and J by 7 bases, with 18 bases between. This CDR3 spans 16 amino acids. CDR3: CASSYSGGGRHNEQFF. The CDR3 nucleotides read TGTGCCAGCAGTTACAGTGGCGGAGGCCGACATAATGAGCAGTTCTTC.

The gene calls are TRBV29-1 and TRBJ2-7, with TRBD1 matching 9 bases. CDR3 size: 16 residues. Unmatched junction bases numbered 12, after V lost 2 bases and J lost 4 bases. Germline lookup yields CDR1 SQVTM and CDR2 ANQGSEA. The CDR3 DNA reads TGCAGCGTTGAACCAACCGGGACAGGGAATTCTTACGAGCAGTACTTC. It is translated as CSVEPTGTGNSYEQYF.

The chain carries TRBV30 and TRBJ2-7; 8 nucleotides align to TRBD1. The CDR3 extends over 14 amino acids. CDR1 is GTSNPN and CDR2 is SVGIG in the germline V gene (reference sequence). J was trimmed by 5 bases and V by 2 bases; bases with no gene match: 8. CDR3 coding DNA: TGTGCCTGGAGTAAACAGGACAGGGCCCACGAGCAGTACTTC. This encodes CAWSKQDRAHEQYF.

The rearrangement links TRBV11-3 to TRBJ2-1, with D possibly TRBD2 on 5 matching bases. This CDR3 is built from 17 residues. Germline CDR1 and CDR2: SGHNT and YENEEA. V was cut by 1 base and J by 4 bases, with 17 bases left in between. This CDR3 is CASSLGVLGDHYNEQFF. CDR3 nucleotides: TGTGCCAGCAGCTTAGGGGTTTTGGGAGATCATTACAATGAGCAGTTCTTC.

The chain has TRBV6-5 and TRBJ2-7, with D possibly matching TRBD1 (5 bases). This CDR3 is 16 amino acids long. V was clipped by 0 bases and J by 2 bases, with 14 bases between them. Germline-derived CDR1 and CDR2 are MNHEY and SVGAGI. CDR3 sequence reads: CASSYSFPGSPYEQYF. DNA for the CDR3: TGTGCCAGCAGTTACTCGTTCCCAGGGTCCCCCTACGAGCAGTACTTC.

The V and J genes are TRBV11-2 and TRBJ1-1; D is perhaps TRBD1 (5 bases). V dropped 3 bases and J dropped 2 bases, with 7 bases sitting between them. Germline lookup yields CDR1 SGHAT and CDR2 FQNNGV. The CDR3 totals 13 residues. The CDR3 DNA is TGTGCCAGCAGCTTCGACAGAAACACTGAAGCTTTCTTT. This sequence encodes CASSFDRNTEAFF. The entire variable domain, with the rest obtained from reference TRBV11-2 and TRBJ1-1, is as follows: EAGVAQSPRYKIIEKRQSVAFWCNPISGHATLYWYQQILGQGPKLLIQFQNNGVVDDSQLPKDRFSAERLKGVDSTLKIQPAKLEDSAVYLCASSFDRNTEAFFGQGTRLTVV.

With respect to this clone: Other DNA sequences in the sample encode the same CDR3. The CDR3 coding sequence is TGCGCCAGCAGCTTGGGACTAGCACAAGATACGCAGTATTTT. This encodes CASSLGLAQDTQYF. The V call is TRBV5-1, the J call TRBJ2-3, with TRBD2 matching over 7 bases. The CDR3 extends over 14 amino acids. Unmatched junction bases numbered 3, after V lost 0 bases and J lost 5 bases. CDR1 and CDR2 (germline): SGHRS, YFSETQ.

The V gene is TRBV28, the J gene TRBJ1-6; no clear D gene. This CDR3 is built from 12 residues. Germline assignment: CDR1 MDHEN and CDR2 SYDVKM. Trimming removed 6 bases at V and 13 bases at J, with 13 bases between. The CDR3 DNA is TGTGCCAGCAGACGGGGAGGTACGCCCCTCCACTTT. This encodes CASRRGGTPLHF.

The chain is built from TRBV2 and TRBJ1-1; no reliable D call. Deletions cut 6 bases from V and 1 base from J, with 12 bases between. CDR1 is SNHLY and CDR2 is FYNNEI in the germline V gene. The CDR3 consists of 14 residues. CDR3 nucleotides: TGTGCCAGCAGGAGAGAGACTACGAACACTGAAGCTTTCTTT. It codes for CASRRETTNTEAFF.

The V call is TRBV14, the J call TRBJ1-2, with D possibly matching TRBD1 (5 bases). Germline-derived CDR1 and CDR2 are SGHDN and FVKESK. The length of the CDR3 is 14 residues. V was pared by 4 bases and J by 5 bases, with 14 bases between. The CDR3 nucleotides are TGTGCCAGCAGCCCAGAGCAGGGAAGTTATGGCTACACCTTC. Translating gives CASSPEQGSYGYTF.

This clone was seen a single time. The V gene is TRBV3-1 (or the pseudogene TRBV3-2), the J gene TRBJ2-1, with 10 nucleotides matching TRBD2. The CDR3 is 17 amino acids. The V gene's germline CDR1 is LGHDT and CDR2 YNNKEL (reference sequence). Trimming at V came to 3 bases and at J to 2 bases, leaving 7 bases not matched to a gene. CDR3 sequence reads: CASSHLSGRFPYNEQFF. The CDR3 DNA reads as TGTGCCAGCAGCCACCTTAGCGGGAGGTTCCCCTACAATGAGCAGTTCTTC.

The chain is built from TRBV30 and TRBJ2-7; the D is unclear. The V gene lost 5 bases and the J gene lost 3 bases, with 5 bases spanning the gap. The CDR3 consists of 10 residues. Germline CDR1 reads GTSNPN; CDR2 reads SVGIG (reference sequence). CDR3 sequence (DNA): TGTGCCTGGGGTCTCTACGAGCAGTACTTC. Amino acid sequence: CAWGLYEQYF.

The V gene is TRBV14, the J gene TRBJ2-3; 7 bases line up with TRBD1. CDR1 and CDR2 from the germline V gene are SGHDN and FVKESK. Losses at the gene ends were 4 bases for V and 1 base for J; bases not matched to a gene: 11. The CDR3 is 17 residues long. The CDR3 spells CASSPTPGQSRTDTQYF. The CDR3 DNA reads TGTGCCAGCAGCCCCACACCGGGACAGTCGCGCACAGATACGCAGTATTTT. The variable domain in full, completed from reference TRBV14 and TRBJ2-3, reads EAGVTQFPSHSVIEKGQTVTLRCDPISGHDNLYWYRRVMGKEIKFLLHFVKESKQDESGMPNNRFLAERTGGTYSTLKVQPAELEDSGVYFCASSPTPGQSRTDTQYFGPGTRLTVL.

This clone came up a few times. The rearrangement links TRBV27 to TRBJ2-5; 13 bases align to TRBD2. V shed 5 bases, J shed 1 base, and the junction held 1 base outside the gene matches. Germline V gives CDR1 MNHEY, CDR2 SMNVEV (reference sequence). This CDR3 is 15 amino acids long. As DNA, the CDR3 is TGTGCCAGCAGTACTAGCGGGAGGGCCCAAGAGACCCAGTACTTC. It encodes CASSTSGRAQETQYF.

The gene calls are TRBV9 and TRBJ1-1, with 8 bases identical to TRBD1. Germline V lookup: CDR1 SGDLS, CDR2 YYNGEE. V was clipped by 3 bases and J by 1 base; unmatched bases: 2. CDR3 length: 14 amino acids. CDR3 region: CASSARGRNTEAFF. CDR3 DNA: TGTGCCAGCAGCGCCAGGGGGCGGAACACTGAAGCTTTCTTT.